The TCR beta chain under discussion was sequenced for a study of T cells expressing NK-cell markers. Study as a whole: Obtained from sorted CD3+CD56+NKG2C+, CD3+CD56+NKG2C- and CD3+CD56-NKG2C+ T cells were the TCR beta repertoires.

Overall study findings and caveats: Whether expanded NKG2C+ T cell clones were HCMV-specific remained unclear.

Note on this clonotype: Its antigen is undetermined.

The germline CDR1 and CDR2 sequences are SQVTM and ANQGSEA. CDR3 length: 15 amino acids. TCR beta cDNA was generated via 5'RACE template switching incorporating UMIs. Reprocessing the 5' RACE reads, TCRdb reports a single entry for every CDR3 protein and omits DNA. In all, the sample yields 550,000 or so distinct CDR3 sequences. The chain carries TRBV29-1 and TRBJ2-7. The TCR originated in a man between 18 and 35 years old in good health. The sequencing input was blood T cells: a sorted CD56 or NKG2C T cell subset, CD4+ or CD8+ T cells, or bulk PBMC T cells (not recorded which). CDR3 loop: CSVVSQVRVSYEQYF.